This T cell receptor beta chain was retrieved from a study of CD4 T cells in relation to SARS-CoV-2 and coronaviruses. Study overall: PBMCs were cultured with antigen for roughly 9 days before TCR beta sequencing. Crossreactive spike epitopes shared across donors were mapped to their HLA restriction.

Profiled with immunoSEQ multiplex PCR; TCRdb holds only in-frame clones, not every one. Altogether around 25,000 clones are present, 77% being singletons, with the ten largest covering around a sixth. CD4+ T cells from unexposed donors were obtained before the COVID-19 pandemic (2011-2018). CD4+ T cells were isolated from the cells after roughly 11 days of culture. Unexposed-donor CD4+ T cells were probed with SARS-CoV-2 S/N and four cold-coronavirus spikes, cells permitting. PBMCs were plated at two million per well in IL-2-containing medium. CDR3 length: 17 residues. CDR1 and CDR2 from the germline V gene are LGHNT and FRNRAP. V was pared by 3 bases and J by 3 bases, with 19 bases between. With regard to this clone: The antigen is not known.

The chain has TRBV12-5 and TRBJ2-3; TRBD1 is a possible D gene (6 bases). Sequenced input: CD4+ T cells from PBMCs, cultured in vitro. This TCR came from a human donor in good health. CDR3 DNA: TGTGCTAGTGGTTTAGGGGAACAGGGTTCAGGGACAGATACGCAGTATTTT. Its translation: CASGLGEQGSGTDTQYF.